These T cell receptor beta chains were read from a single sample in a study of T cells in localized non-small cell lung cancer. The table came from immunoSEQ multiplex PCR; TCRdb's copy has only in-frame clones and leaves some out. The data contain 25,000 to 35,000 clones, 92% of them singletons. Sequencing was performed on peripheral blood mononuclear cells, taken before any cancer treatment. These receptors were taken from a woman aged 35 to 70 with stage III lung adenocarcinoma. Both conserved end residues are part of each CDR3. The D gene is left open where the match is weak. Not every row has a clone size; where given, it reads once, few, many or a size class.

CDR3nt: TGCAGCGTACGGGCCAGCCCTGGAAACACCATATATTTT
CDR3aa: CSVRASPGNTIYF
v_gene: TRBV29-1
len: 13
abundance: -
j_gene: TRBJ1-3
d_gene: -

CDR3nt: TGTGCCAGCAGCGCAGCCGGACAGTTCTGGAGCGAAGCTTTCTTT
CDR3aa: CASSAAGQFWSEAFF
v_gene: TRBV9
len: 15
abundance: -
j_gene: TRBJ1-1
d_gene: -

CDR3nt: TGTGCCTGGACGGGACAGACCAATTCACCCCTCCACTTT
CDR3aa: CAWTGQTNSPLHF
v_gene: TRBV30
len: 13
abundance: -
j_gene: TRBJ1-6
d_gene: TRBD1

CDR3nt: TGTGCCAGCAGCCTCACAGACGCTAATGAAAAACTGTTTTTT
CDR3aa: CASSLTDANEKLFF
v_gene: TRBV28
len: 14
abundance: few
j_gene: TRBJ1-4
d_gene: -

CDR3nt: TGTGCCAGCAGCCCCCCAGGTACCGGGGAGCTGTTTTTT
CDR3aa: CASSPPGTGELFF
v_gene: TRBV7-3
len: 13
abundance: -
j_gene: TRBJ2-2
d_gene: -

CDR3nt: TGTGCCAGCAGAAGGGCTGGGGCCAACGTCCTGACTTTC
CDR3aa: CASRRAGANVLTF
v_gene: TRBV5-4
len: 13
abundance: -
j_gene: TRBJ2-6
d_gene: -

CDR3nt: TGTGCCAGCAGCTTGGGTTCCGGGGAGCTGTTTTTT
CDR3aa: CASSLGSGELFF
v_gene: TRBV7-9
len: 12
abundance: -
j_gene: TRBJ2-2
d_gene: -

CDR3nt: TGTGCCAGCAGACCCCGGGGGGGGCAAGAGACCCAGTACTTC
CDR3aa: CASRPRGGQETQYF
v_gene: TRBV6-6
len: 14
abundance: -
j_gene: TRBJ2-5
d_gene: TRBD2

CDR3nt: TGTGCCAGCAGTTTATCGGGGTTTCGGTTTCGGCTAGCGGGAATGAGTTCAGATACGCAGTATTTT
CDR3aa: CASSLSGFRFRLAGMSSDTQYF
v_gene: TRBV27
len: 22
abundance: -
j_gene: TRBJ2-3
d_gene: TRBD2

CDR3nt: TGTGCCAGCAGCATAAGACACCAAGAGACCCAGTACTTC
CDR3aa: CASSIRHQETQYF
v_gene: TRBV7-2
len: 13
abundance: -
j_gene: TRBJ2-5
d_gene: -

CDR3nt: TGCGCCAGCAGCAAGGACAGGGGGCTCTACGGGGAGCTGTTTTTT
CDR3aa: CASSKDRGLYGELFF
v_gene: TRBV5-1
len: 15
abundance: -
j_gene: TRBJ2-2
d_gene: TRBD1